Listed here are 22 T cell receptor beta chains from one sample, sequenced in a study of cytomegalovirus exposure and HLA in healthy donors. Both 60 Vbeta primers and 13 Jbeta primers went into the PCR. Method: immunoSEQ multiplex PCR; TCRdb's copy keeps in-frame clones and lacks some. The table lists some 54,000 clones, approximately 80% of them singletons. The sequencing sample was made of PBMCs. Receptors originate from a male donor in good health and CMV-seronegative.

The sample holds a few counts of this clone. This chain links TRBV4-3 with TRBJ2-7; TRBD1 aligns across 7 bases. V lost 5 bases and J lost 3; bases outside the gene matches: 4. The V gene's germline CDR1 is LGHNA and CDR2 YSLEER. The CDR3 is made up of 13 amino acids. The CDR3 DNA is TGCGCCAGCAGCTGGGACAGACTCTACGAGCAGTACTTC. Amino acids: CASSWDRLYEQYF.

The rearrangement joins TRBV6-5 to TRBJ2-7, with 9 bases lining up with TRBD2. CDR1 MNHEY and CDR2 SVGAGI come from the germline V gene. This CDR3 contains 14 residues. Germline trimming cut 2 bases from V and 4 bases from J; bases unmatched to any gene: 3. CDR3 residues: CASSYGGGAYEQYF. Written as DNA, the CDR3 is TGTGCCAGCAGTTACGGCGGGGGGGCGTACGAGCAGTACTTC.

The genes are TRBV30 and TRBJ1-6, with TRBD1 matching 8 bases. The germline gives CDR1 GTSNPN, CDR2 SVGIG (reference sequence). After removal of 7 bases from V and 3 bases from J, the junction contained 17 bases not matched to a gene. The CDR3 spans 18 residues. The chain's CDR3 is CASHPGGETPRYNSPLHF. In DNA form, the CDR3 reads TGTGCCTCCCACCCAGGGGGCGAAACTCCACGCTATAATTCACCCCTCCACTTT.

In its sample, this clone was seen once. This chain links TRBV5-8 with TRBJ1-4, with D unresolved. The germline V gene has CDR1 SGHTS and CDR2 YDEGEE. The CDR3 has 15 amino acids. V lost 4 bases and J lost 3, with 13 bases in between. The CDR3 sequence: CASSLTLTANEKLFF. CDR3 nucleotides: TGTGCCAGCAGCCTCACACTTACAGCTAATGAAAAACTGTTTTTT. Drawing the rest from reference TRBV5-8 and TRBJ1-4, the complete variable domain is EAGVTQSPTHLIKTRGQQATLRCSPISGHTSVYWYQQALGLGLQFLLWYDEGEERNRGNFPPRFSGRQFPNYSSELNVNALELEDSALYLCASSLTLTANEKLFFGSGTQLSVL.

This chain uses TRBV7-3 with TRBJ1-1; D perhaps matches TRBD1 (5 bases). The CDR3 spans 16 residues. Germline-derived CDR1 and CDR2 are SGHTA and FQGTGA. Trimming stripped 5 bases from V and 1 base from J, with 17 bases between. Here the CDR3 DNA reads TGTGCCAGCAGCCCACTTCTGGACATGGGGAACACTGAAGCTTTCTTT. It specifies CASSPLLDMGNTEAFF.

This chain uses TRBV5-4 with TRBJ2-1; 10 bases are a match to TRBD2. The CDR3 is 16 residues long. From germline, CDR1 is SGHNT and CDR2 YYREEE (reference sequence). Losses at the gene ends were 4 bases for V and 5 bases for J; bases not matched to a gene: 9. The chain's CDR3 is CASSPTLAGADNEQFF. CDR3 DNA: TGTGCCAGCAGCCCGACCCTAGCGGGGGCCGACAATGAGCAGTTCTTC.

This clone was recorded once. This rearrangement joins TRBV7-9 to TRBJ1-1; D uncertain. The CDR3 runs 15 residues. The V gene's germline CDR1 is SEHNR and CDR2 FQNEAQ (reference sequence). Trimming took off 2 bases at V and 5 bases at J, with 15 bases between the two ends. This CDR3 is CASSLLGSLGTEAFF. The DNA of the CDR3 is TGTGCCAGCAGCTTATTGGGTAGTCTAGGTACTGAAGCTTTCTTT.

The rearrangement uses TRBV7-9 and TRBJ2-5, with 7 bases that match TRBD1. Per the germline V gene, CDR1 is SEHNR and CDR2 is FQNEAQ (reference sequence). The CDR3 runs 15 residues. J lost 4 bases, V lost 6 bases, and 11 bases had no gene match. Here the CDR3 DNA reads TGTGCCAGCAGTTATCACCGACAGGGCGGAGAGACCCAGTACTTC. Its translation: CASSYHRQGGETQYF.

The CDR3, as DNA: TGTGCCAGCAGCCAAGAAAGGGCGGTGGGGGGGCCGGATGAGCAGTTCTTC. As protein: CASSQERAVGGPDEQFF. The V gene is TRBV4-2, the J gene TRBJ2-1, with a possible D match to TRBD2 (7 bases). Looked up from germline, CDR1 is LGHNA and CDR2 is YNFKEQ. The CDR3 is made up of 17 amino acids. The V gene lost 0 bases and the J gene lost 8 bases, with 20 bases spanning the gap.

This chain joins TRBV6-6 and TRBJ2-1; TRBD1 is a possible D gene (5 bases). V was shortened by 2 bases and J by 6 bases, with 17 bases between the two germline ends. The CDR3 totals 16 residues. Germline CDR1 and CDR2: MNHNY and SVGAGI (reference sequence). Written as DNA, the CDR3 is TGTGCCAGCAGTTACCCCGAGACAGAAAAACTCAATGAGCAGTTCTTC. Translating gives CASSYPETEKLNEQFF.

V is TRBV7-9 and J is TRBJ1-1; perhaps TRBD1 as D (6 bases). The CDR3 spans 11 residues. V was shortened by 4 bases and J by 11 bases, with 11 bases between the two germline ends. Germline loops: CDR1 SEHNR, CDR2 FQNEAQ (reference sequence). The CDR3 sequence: CASSSGAWAFF. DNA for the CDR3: TGTGCCAGCAGCTCAGGGGCGTGGGCTTTCTTT.

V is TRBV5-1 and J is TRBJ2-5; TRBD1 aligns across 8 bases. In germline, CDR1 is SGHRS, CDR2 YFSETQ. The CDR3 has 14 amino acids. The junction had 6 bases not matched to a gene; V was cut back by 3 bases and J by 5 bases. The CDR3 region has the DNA TGCGCCAGCAGCTGGCAGGGGGCGCAGGAGACCCAGTACTTC. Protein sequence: CASSWQGAQETQYF.

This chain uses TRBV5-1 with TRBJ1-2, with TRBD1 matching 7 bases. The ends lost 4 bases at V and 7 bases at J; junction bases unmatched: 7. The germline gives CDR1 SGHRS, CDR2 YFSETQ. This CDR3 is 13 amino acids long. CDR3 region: CASSKDRRGGYTF. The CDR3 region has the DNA TGCGCCAGCAGCAAGGACAGGAGGGGTGGCTACACCTTC.

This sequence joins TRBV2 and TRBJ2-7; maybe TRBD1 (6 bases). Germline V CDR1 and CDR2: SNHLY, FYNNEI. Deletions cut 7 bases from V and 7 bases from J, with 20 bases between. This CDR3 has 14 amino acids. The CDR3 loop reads CASIVDRSEGEQYF. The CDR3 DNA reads TGTGCCAGCATCGTTGACAGGTCCGAGGGGGAGCAGTACTTC.

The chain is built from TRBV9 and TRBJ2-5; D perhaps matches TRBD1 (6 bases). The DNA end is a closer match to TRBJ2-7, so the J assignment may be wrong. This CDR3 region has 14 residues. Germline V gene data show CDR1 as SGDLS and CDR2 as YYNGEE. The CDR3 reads CASSAGTSTYEQYF. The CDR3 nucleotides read TGTGCCAGCAGCGCCGGGACAAGTACCTACGAGCAGTACTTC.

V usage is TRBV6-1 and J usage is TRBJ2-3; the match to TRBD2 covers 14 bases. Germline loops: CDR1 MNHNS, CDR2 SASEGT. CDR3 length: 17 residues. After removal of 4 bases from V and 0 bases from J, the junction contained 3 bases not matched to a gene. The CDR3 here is CASSVRLAGGSTDTQYF. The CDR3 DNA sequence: TGTGCCAGCAGTGTGCGACTAGCGGGGGGGAGCACAGATACGCAGTATTTT.

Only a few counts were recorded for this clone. This CDR3 is CASSRPSANYGYTF. In DNA, the CDR3 is TGTGCCAGCAGTCGGCCCAGCGCTAACTATGGCTACACCTTC. The chain joins TRBV5-6 to TRBJ1-2, with D unclear. This CDR3 comprises 14 residues. Germline lookup yields CDR1 SGHDT and CDR2 YYEEEE. V was pared by 5 bases and J by 0 bases, with 11 bases between.

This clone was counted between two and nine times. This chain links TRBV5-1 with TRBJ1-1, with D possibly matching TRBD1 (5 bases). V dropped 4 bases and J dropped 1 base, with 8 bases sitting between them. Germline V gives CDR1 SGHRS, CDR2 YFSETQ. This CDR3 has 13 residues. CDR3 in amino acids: CASSARANTEAFF. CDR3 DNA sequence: TGCGCCAGCAGCGCCAGGGCGAACACTGAAGCTTTCTTT.

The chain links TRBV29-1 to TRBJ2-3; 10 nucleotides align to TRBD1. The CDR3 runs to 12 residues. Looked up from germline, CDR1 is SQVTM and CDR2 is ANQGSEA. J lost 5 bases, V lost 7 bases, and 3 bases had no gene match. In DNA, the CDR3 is TGCAGCGCGGACAGGGGGGGAGATACGCAGTATTTT. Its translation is CSADRGGDTQYF.

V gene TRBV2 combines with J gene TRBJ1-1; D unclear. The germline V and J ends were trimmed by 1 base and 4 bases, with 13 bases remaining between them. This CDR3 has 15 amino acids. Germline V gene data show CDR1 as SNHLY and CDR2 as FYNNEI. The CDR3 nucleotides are TGTGCCAGCAGTGAAGGGGTCGAGGGTGGCACTGAAGCTTTCTTT. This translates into CASSEGVEGGTEAFF. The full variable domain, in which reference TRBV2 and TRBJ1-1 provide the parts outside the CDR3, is EPEVTQTPSHQVTQMGQEVILRCVPISNHLYFYWYRQILGQKVEFLVSFYNNEISEKSEIFDDQFSVERPDGSNFTLKIRSTKLEDSAMYFCASSEGVEGGTEAFFGQGTRLTVV.

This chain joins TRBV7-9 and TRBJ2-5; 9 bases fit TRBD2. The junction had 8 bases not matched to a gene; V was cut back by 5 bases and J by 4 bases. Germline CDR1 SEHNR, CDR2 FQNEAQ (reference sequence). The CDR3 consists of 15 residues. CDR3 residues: CASSTSGGTGETQYF. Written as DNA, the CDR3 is TGTGCCAGCAGCACGAGCGGGGGGACCGGAGAGACCCAGTACTTC.

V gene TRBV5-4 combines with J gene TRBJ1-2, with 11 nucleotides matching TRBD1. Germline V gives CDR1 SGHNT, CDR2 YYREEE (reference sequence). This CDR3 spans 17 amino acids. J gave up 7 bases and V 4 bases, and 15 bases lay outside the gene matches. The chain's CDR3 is CASSLSGTGGVFGGYTF. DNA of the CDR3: TGTGCCAGCAGCCTGTCCGGGACAGGGGGAGTTTTTGGTGGCTACACCTTC.